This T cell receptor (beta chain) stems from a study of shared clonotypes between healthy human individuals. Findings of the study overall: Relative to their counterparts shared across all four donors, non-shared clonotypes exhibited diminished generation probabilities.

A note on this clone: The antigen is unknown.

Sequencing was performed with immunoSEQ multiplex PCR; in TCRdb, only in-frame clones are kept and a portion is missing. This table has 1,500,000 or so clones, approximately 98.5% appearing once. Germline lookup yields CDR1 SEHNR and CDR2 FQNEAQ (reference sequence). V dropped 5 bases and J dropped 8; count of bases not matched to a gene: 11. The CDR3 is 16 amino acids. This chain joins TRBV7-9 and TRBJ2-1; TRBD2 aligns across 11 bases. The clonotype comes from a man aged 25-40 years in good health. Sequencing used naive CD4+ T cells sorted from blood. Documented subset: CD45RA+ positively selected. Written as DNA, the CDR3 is TGTGCCAGCAGCCCAACCAGACTAGCGGGACGTTATGAGCAGTTCTTC. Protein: CASSPTRLAGRYEQFF.